Following are 4 T cell receptor beta chains from one sample sequenced in a study of T cell responses to AZD1222 COVID-19 vaccine. The assay was immunoSEQ multiplex PCR, and TCRdb's table has in-frame clones only and misses some. The top ten hold 1.9% of the sample, which has 160,000 or so clones, about nine tenths seen once. The material was peripheral blood, obtained on day 0 of AZD1222 vaccination. Every receptor here comes from an adult in good health.

In nucleotides, the CDR3 is TGTGCCTGGAGTACGGACAGGGCGTACGAGCAGTACTTC. Translation: CAWSTDRAYEQYF. This chain joins TRBV30 and TRBJ2-7; 8 bases line up with TRBD1. The CDR3 loop spans 13 amino acids. CDR1 is GTSNPN, CDR2 SVGIG, per germline (reference sequence). The trim removed 2 bases at V and 4 bases at J, leaving 4 bases unmatched. Drawing the rest from reference TRBV30 and TRBJ2-7, the complete variable domain is SQTIHQWPATLVQPVGSPLSLECTVEGTSNPNLYWYRQAAGRGLQLLFYSVGIGQISSEVPQNLSASRPQDRQFILSSKKLLLSDSGFYLCAWSTDRAYEQYFGPGTRLTVT.

V usage is TRBV5-8 and J usage is TRBJ1-6; D call uncertain. The CDR3 runs to 15 residues. Trimming pared 0 bases from V and 3 bases from J, leaving 7 bases between. Germline values: CDR1 SGHTS, CDR2 YDEGEE. The CDR3 nucleotides read TGTGCCAGCAGCTTGGTGACTAACTATAATTCACCCCTCCACTTT. Translated: CASSLVTNYNSPLHF.

The rearrangement links TRBV6-6 to TRBJ2-7; D ambiguous. This CDR3 region has 13 residues. Trimming left V 0 bases short and J 2 bases short, with 5 bases between. Germline V CDR1 and CDR2: MNHNY, SVGAGI (reference sequence). The CDR3 spells CASSYSITYEQYF. CDR3 sequence (DNA): TGTGCCAGCAGTTACTCGATAACCTACGAGCAGTACTTC.

The J gene is TRBJ1-1, the V gene TRBV6-5; possible D gene TRBD1, 5 bases. Trimming stripped 6 bases from V and 5 bases from J, with 13 bases between. Germline CDR1 MNHEY, CDR2 SVGAGI. The CDR3 extends over 13 amino acids. The CDR3 is CASSRGGRTEAFF. As DNA, the CDR3 is TGTGCCAGCAGCCGCGGGGGAAGGACTGAAGCTTTCTTT.